These 17 T cell receptor beta chains originate from one sample sequenced in a study of sequential checkpoint blockade in melanoma. Using immunoSEQ multiplex PCR, the repertoire was profiled, and TCRdb retains in-frame clones only, with some absent. The sample lists roughly 8,400 clones; under 25% were seen once. The treatment denotes: randomized to nivolumab then ipilimumab (arm A) or the reverse (arm B). This specimen was tumor tissue (inferred from file names), taken from a patient given nivolumab and ipilimumab in sequence. Every receptor here comes from a human donor with melanoma.

The chain uses TRBV14 and TRBJ2-1; no definite D call. Germline CDR1 is SGHDN and CDR2 is FVKESK. The CDR3 is 14 residues long. V was clipped by 3 bases and J by 4 bases, with 10 bases between them. CDR3 nucleotide sequence: TGTGCCAGCAGCCATTTTGAAGATTACAATGAGCAGTTCTTC. This codes for CASSHFEDYNEQFF.

V is TRBV14 and J is TRBJ2-7; D might be TRBD2 (6 bases). V was shortened by 2 bases and J by 6 bases, with 11 bases between the two germline ends. The length of the CDR3 is 13 residues. Germline assignment: CDR1 SGHDN and CDR2 FVKESK. The chain's CDR3 is CASSQPVGGEQYF. DNA of the CDR3: TGTGCCAGCAGCCAACCGGTGGGGGGCGAGCAGTACTTC.

The table lists this clone with a few counts. The CDR3 spells CASSLVTGSLAKNIQYF. The DNA of the CDR3 is TGTGCCAGCAGTTTAGTGACAGGCTCACTAGCCAAAAACATTCAGTACTTC. This chain joins TRBV28 and TRBJ2-4, with a weak D call TRBD1 (6 bases). Trimming took off 2 bases at V and 0 bases at J, with 14 bases between the two ends. The CDR3 has 17 residues. Germline CDR1 MDHEN, CDR2 SYDVKM.

The V call is TRBV12-5, the J call TRBJ2-2, with D maybe TRBD1 (5 bases). The CDR3 covers 13 residues. V lost 8 bases and J 5 bases, leaving 12 bases between the germline ends. Germline-derived CDR1 and CDR2 are LGHNT and FRNRAP. The CDR3 DNA reads as TGTGCTAGTAGTGACAGAAAAACCGGGGAGCTGTTTTTT. This gives the protein CASSDRKTGELFF.

The chain has TRBV9 and TRBJ1-6; possible D gene TRBD1, 5 bases. Per the germline V gene, CDR1 is SGDLS and CDR2 is YYNGEE. V dropped 8 bases and J dropped 6 bases, with 15 bases sitting between them. The CDR3 has 14 residues. The CDR3 DNA reads TGTGCCAGTGCATGGGGGTTCTTTAATTCACCCCTCCACTTT. It specifies CASAWGFFNSPLHF.

In this sample, this clone is medium-sized (0.01 to 0.1%). The rearrangement joins TRBV6-8 to TRBJ2-3, with a weak D call TRBD2 (6 bases). The CDR3 is made up of 14 amino acids. V lost 10 bases to trimming and J lost 3 bases, with 17 bases between them. Germline CDR1 reads MNHGY; CDR2 reads SAAAGT. The CDR3 region has the DNA TGTGCCACCCGGGGAGGCAAGGGTACAGATACGCAGTATTTT. Encoded protein: CATRGGKGTDTQYF.

By share, this clone counts as medium-sized (0.01 to 0.1%). The chain employs TRBV11-3 and TRBJ2-3; no definite D call. CDR1 and CDR2 from the germline V gene are SGHNT and YENEEA. V was pared by 3 bases and J by 6 bases, with 16 bases between. The length of the CDR3 is 15 residues. The CDR3: CASSLGSRIDDTQYF. The CDR3 DNA is TGTGCCAGCAGCTTGGGATCTAGGATAGATGATACGCAGTATTTT.

This clone has a handful of counts. The chain combines TRBV18 with TRBJ1-2; D call uncertain. Trimming left V 2 bases short and J 0 bases short, with 10 bases between. The CDR3 spans 15 residues. Germline V lookup: CDR1 KGHSH, CDR2 LQKENI. CDR3 nucleotides: TGTGCCAGCTCACCAGAGGTAGAAACTAACTATGGCTACACCTTC. As protein: CASSPEVETNYGYTF.

This chain joins TRBV19 and TRBJ1-6; TRBD1 matches 7 bases. The CDR3 consists of 17 residues. V shed 3 bases and J 7 bases; nucleotides not matched to a gene: 12. The V gene's germline CDR1 is LNHDA and CDR2 SQIVND (reference sequence). The CDR3 bases are TGTGCCAGTAGTATTTTTGGTCGAGGACAGGCCAATTCACCCCTCCACTTT. Translation gives CASSIFGRGQANSPLHF.

This clone occurred a few times. The V gene is TRBV6-8, the J gene TRBJ2-4; TRBD2 is a possible D gene (5 bases). In germline, CDR1 is MNHGY, CDR2 SAAAGT. V lost 7 bases and J lost 8, with 12 bases in between. This CDR3 is built from 12 residues. The CDR3 DNA follows: TGTGCCAGCAATACGGGAAGAGACATTCAGTACTTC. This codes for CASNTGRDIQYF.

A few counts support this clone. The gene calls are TRBV11-3 and TRBJ2-1; 9 bases align to TRBD2. The CDR3 totals 14 residues. J lost 7 bases, V lost 4 bases, and 5 bases had no gene match. The germline CDR1 and CDR2 sequences are SGHNT and YENEEA. The CDR3 sequence: CASSSLAGKNEQFF. In nucleotides, the CDR3 is TGTGCCAGCAGCTCTCTAGCGGGAAAGAATGAGCAGTTCTTC.

The chain recombines TRBV15 with TRBJ1-4, with D hard to call. The CDR3 covers 16 residues. From germline, CDR1 is LNHNV and CDR2 YYDKDF (reference sequence). Between the trimmed V and J ends, which lost 0 bases and 3 bases, there was a span of 11 bases. This CDR3 reads CATSRERTVSNEKLFF. In DNA, the CDR3 is TGTGCCACCAGCAGAGAACGGACGGTATCTAATGAAAAACTGTTTTTT.

The chain uses TRBV28 and TRBJ2-4, with D tentatively TRBD2 (6 bases). Per germline, CDR1 MDHEN and CDR2 SYDVKM. The CDR3 sequence is 19 residues long. The V end lost 3 bases, the J end lost 0 bases, and 21 bases lay between the germline ends. The CDR3 protein is CASSFGGTSIFLAKNIQYF. DNA for the CDR3: TGTGCCAGCAGTTTCGGGGGAACCTCGATCTTCCTAGCCAAAAACATTCAGTACTTC.

The chain recombines TRBV25-1 with TRBJ2-7; maybe TRBD1 (5 bases). V was trimmed by 6 bases and J by 4 bases, leaving 10 bases between them. Germline CDR1 reads MGHDK; CDR2 reads SYGVNS. This CDR3 has 12 amino acids. The CDR3 DNA is TGTGCCAGCAGCGCCCCAGGGTACGAGCAGTACTTC. The encoded protein is CASSAPGYEQYF.

This clone was seen a handful of times. The CDR3 reads CASSLHGGASYEQYV. The CDR3 nucleotides read TGTGCCAGCAGCTTACACGGGGGGGCTTCCTACGAGCAGTACGTC. V gene TRBV11-3 combines with J gene TRBJ2-7, with 8 bases aligning to TRBD2. Germline V lookup: CDR1 SGHNT, CDR2 YENEEA. Trimming took 2 bases from V and 1 from J; bases not matched to a gene: 4. The CDR3 sequence is 15 residues long.

The chain employs TRBV5-1 and TRBJ2-7; D is possibly TRBD1 (5 bases). This CDR3 comprises 15 residues. V was shortened by 0 bases and J by 2 bases, with 12 bases between the two germline ends. Germline CDR1 and CDR2: SGHRS and YFSETQ. The DNA for the CDR3 is TGCGCCAGCAGCTTGGATTGGCAGGGCCCCTACGAGCAGTACTTC. This encodes CASSLDWQGPYEQYF.

CDR3: CASSSYRPTRHQPQHF. As DNA, the CDR3 is TGTGCCAGCAGTTCTTACAGGCCAACCAGACATCAGCCCCAGCATTTT. V and J are TRBV28 and TRBJ1-5, with a weak D call TRBD1 (5 bases). Germline loops: CDR1 MDHEN, CDR2 SYDVKM. Between the trimmed V and J ends, which lost 4 bases and 5 bases, there was a span of 18 bases. The CDR3 totals 16 residues.